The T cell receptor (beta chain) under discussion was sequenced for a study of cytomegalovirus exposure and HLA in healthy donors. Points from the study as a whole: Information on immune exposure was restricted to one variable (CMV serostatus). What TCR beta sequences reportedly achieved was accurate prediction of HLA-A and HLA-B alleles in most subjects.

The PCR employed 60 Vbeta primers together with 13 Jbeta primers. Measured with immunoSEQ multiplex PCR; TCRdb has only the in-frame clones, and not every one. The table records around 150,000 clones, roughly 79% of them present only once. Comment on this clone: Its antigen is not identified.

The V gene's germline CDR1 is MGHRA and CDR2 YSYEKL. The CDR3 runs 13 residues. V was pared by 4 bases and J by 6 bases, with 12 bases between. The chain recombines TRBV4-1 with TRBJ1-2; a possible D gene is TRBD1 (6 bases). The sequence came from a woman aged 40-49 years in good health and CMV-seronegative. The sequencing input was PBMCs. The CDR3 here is CASSPTGLDGYTF. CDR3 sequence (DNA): TGCGCCAGCAGCCCCACAGGGTTGGATGGCTACACCTTC.